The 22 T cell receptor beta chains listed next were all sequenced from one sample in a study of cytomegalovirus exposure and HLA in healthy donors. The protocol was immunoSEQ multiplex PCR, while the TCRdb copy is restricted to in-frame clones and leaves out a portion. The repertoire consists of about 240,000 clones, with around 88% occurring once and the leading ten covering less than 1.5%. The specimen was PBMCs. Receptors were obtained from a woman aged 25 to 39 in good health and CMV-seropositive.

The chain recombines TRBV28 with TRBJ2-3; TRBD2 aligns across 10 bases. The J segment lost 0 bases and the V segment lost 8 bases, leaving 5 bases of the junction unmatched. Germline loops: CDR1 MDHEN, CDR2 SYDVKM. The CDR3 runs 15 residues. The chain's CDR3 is CASEATSGSTDTQYF. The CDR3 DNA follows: TGTGCCAGCGAGGCGACTAGCGGGAGCACAGATACGCAGTATTTT.

This CDR3 reads CASSYSPAGEYNEQFF. The CDR3 coding sequence is TGTGCCAGCAGTTACTCTCCAGCGGGAGAGTACAATGAGCAGTTCTTC. The rearrangement joins TRBV6-5 to TRBJ2-1; 8 nucleotides match TRBD2. V dropped 0 bases and J dropped 4; count of bases not matched to a gene: 5. Germline CDR1 is MNHEY and CDR2 is SVGAGI. There are 16 residues in the CDR3.

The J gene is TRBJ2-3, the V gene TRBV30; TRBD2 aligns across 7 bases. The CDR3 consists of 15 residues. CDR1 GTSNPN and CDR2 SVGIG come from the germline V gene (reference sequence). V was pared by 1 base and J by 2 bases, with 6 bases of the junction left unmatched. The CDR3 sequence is CAWSGLAEYTDTQYF. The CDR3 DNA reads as TGTGCCTGGAGTGGTCTAGCGGAATACACAGATACGCAGTATTTT.

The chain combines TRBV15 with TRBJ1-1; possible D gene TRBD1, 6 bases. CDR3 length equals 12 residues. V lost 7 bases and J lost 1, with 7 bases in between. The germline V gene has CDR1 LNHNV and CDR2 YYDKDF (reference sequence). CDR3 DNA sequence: TGTGCCACCAAAGGGGGGAACACTGAAGCTTTCTTT. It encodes CATKGGNTEAFF.

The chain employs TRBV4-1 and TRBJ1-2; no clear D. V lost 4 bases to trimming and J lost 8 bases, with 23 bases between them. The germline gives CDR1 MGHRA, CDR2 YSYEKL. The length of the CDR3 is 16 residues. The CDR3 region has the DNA TGCGCCAGCAGCCCCCCCATAAGTACAGCTCTCTACGGCTACACCTTC. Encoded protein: CASSPPISTALYGYTF.

CDR3: CAWRFPAGGPYNEQFF. CDR3 nucleotide sequence: TGTGCCTGGAGATTCCCCGCGGGAGGGCCCTACAATGAGCAGTTCTTC. V and J are TRBV30 and TRBJ2-1; 9 bases match TRBD2. The V gene end was trimmed by 3 bases and the J gene end by 2 bases; junction bases not matched to a gene: 8. The length of the CDR3 is 16 residues. Germline assignment: CDR1 GTSNPN and CDR2 SVGIG (reference sequence).

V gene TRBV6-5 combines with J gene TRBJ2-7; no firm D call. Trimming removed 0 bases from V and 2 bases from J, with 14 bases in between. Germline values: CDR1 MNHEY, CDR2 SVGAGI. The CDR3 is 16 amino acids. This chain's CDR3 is CASSYSITRSTYEQYF. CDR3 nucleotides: TGTGCCAGCAGTTACTCGATTACGCGTTCCACCTACGAGCAGTACTTC.

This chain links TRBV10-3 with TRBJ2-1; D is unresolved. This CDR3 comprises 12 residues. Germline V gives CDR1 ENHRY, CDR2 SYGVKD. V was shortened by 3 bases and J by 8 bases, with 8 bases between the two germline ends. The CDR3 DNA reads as TGTGCCATCAGTGATACGGGTGATGAGCAGTTCTTC. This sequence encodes CAISDTGDEQFF.

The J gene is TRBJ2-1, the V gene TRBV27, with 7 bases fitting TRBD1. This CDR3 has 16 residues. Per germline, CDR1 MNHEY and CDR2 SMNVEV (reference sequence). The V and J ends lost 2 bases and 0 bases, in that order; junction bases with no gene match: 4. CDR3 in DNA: TGTGCCAGCAGTTTACCCACAGGGGCCTCCTACAATGAGCAGTTCTTC. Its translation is CASSLPTGASYNEQFF.

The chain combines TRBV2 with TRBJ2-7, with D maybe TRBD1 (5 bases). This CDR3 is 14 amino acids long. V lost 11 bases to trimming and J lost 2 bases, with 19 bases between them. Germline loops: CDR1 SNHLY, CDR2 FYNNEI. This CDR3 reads CAGARRQIAYEQYF. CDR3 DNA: TGTGCCGGGGCGAGAAGACAGATAGCCTACGAGCAGTACTTC.

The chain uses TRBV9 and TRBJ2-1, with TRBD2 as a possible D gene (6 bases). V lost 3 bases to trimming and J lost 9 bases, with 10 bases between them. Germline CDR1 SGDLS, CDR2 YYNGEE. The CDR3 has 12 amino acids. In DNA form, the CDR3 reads TGTGCCAGCAGCGCCGGGACTCCTGAGCAGTTCTTC. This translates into CASSAGTPEQFF.

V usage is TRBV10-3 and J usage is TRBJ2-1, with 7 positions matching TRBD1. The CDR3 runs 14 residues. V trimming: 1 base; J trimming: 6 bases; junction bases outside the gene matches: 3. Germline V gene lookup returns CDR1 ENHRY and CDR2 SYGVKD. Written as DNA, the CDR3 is TGTGCCATCAGTGAGTTGAGACAGGGCAATGAGCAGTTCTTC. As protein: CAISELRQGNEQFF.

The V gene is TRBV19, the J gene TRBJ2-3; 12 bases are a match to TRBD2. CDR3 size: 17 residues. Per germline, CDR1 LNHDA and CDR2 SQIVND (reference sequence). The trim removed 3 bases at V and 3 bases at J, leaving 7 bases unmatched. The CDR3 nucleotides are TGTGCCAGTAGTATTGATCACGGGACTAGCGGGACAGATACGCAGTATTTT. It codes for CASSIDHGTSGTDTQYF.

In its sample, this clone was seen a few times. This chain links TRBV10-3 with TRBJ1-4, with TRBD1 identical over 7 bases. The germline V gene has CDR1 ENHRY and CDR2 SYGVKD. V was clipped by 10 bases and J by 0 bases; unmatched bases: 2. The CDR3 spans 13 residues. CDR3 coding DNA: TGTGCCACCGGACAGGCAACTAATGAAAAACTGTTTTTT. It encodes CATGQATNEKLFF.

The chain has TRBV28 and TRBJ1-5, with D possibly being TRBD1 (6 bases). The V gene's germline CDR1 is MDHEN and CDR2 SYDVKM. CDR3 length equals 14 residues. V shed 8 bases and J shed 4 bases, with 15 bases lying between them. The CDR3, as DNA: TGTGCCAGCTGGGAGGGGGGACCTAATCAGCCCCAGCATTTT. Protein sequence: CASWEGGPNQPQHF. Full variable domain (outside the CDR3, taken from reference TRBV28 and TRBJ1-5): DVKVTQSSRYLVKRTGEKVFLECVQDMDHENMFWYRQDPGLGLRLIYFSYDVKMKEKGDIPEGYSVSREKKERFSLILESASTNQTSMYLCASWEGGPNQPQHFGDGTRLSIL.

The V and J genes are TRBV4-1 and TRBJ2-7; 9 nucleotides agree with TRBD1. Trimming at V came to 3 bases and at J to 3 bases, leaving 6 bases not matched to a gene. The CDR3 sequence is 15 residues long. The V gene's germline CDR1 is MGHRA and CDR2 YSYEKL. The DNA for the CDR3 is TGCGCCAGCAGCCAGGCTCCGGGACAGGGCTACGAGCAGTACTTC. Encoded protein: CASSQAPGQGYEQYF.

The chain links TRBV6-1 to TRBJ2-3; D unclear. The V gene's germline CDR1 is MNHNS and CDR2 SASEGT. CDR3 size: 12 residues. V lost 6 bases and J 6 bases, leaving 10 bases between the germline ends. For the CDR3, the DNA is TGTGCCAGCAGACCCGGTCTCGATACGCAGTATTTT. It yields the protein CASRPGLDTQYF.

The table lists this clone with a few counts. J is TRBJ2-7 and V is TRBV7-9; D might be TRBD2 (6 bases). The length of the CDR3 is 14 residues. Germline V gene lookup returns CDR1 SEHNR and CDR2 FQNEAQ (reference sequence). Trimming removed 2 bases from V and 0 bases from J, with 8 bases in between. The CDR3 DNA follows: TGTGCCAGCAGCTTAACCGGGGGCTCCTACGAGCAGTACTTC. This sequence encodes CASSLTGGSYEQYF.

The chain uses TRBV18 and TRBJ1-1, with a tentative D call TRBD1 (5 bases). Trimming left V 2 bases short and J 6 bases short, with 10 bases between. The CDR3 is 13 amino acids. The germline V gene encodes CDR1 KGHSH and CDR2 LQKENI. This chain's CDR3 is CASSPSGGAEAFF. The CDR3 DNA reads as TGTGCCAGCTCACCATCCGGGGGGGCTGAAGCTTTCTTT.

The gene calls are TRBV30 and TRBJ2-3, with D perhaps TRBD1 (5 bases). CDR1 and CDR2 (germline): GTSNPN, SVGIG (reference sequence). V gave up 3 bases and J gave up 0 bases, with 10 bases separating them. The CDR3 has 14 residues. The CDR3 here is CAWSKGSSTDTQYF. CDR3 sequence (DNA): TGTGCCTGGAGCAAGGGGTCTAGCACAGATACGCAGTATTTT.

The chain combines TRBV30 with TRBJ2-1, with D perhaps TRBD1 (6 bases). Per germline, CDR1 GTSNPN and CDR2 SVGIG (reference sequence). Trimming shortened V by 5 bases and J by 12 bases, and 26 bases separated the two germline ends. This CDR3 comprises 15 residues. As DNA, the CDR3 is TGTGCCTGGGAACCCAACGGCAGGGGTTTTTCTTGGCAGTTCTTC. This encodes CAWEPNGRGFSWQFF.

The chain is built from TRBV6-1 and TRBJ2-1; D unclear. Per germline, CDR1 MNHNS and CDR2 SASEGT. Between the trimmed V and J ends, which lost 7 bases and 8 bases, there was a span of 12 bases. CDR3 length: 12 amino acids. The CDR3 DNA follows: TGTGCCAGCACGGTGACCAGGCATGAGCAGTTCTTC. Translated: CASTVTRHEQFF.